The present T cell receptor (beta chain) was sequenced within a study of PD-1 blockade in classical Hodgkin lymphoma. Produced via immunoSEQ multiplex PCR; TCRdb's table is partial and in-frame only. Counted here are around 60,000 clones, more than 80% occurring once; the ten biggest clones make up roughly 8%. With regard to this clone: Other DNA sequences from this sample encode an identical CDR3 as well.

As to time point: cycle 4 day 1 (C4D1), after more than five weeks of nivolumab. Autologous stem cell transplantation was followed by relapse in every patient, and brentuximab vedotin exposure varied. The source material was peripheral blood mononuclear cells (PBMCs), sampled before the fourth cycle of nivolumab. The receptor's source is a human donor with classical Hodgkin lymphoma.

DNA for the CDR3: TGTGCCAGCAGTTTATGGGCTAGCGGGTCTTCCTACAATGAGCAGTTCTTC. Residues: CASSLWASGSSYNEQFF. V and J are TRBV28 and TRBJ2-1; 8 nucleotides line up with TRBD2. The CDR3 totals 17 residues. The trim removed 0 bases at V and 1 base at J, leaving 5 bases unmatched. In germline, CDR1 is MDHEN, CDR2 SYDVKM.